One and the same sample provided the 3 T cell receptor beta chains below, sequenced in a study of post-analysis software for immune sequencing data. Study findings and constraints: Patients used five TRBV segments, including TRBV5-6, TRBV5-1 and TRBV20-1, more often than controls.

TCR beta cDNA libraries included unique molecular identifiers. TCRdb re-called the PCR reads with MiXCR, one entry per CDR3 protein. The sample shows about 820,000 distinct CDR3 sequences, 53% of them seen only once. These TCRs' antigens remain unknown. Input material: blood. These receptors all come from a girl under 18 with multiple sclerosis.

The CDR3 protein is CASSRVGLTDTQYF. Written as DNA, the CDR3 is TGTGCCAGCAGTAGGGTGGGACTAACAGATACGCAGTATTTT. The chain recombines TRBV27 with TRBJ2-3, with 7 nucleotides matching TRBD2. V lost 5 bases and J lost 3; bases outside the gene matches: 5. Germline loops: CDR1 MNHEY, CDR2 SMNVEV (reference sequence). CDR3 length equals 14 residues.

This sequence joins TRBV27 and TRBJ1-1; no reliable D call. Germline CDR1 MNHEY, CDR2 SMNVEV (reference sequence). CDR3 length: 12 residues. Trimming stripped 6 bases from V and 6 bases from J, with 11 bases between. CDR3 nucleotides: TGTGCCAGCAGGATGCAGGCATCTGAAGCTTTCTTT. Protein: CASRMQASEAFF.

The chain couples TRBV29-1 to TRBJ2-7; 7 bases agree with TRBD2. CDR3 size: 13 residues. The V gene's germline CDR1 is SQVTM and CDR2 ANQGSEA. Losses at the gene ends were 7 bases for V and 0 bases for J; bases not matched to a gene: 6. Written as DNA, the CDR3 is TGCAGCGGGACTGGGAGGGGCTCCTACGAGCAGTACTTC. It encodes CSGTGRGSYEQYF.